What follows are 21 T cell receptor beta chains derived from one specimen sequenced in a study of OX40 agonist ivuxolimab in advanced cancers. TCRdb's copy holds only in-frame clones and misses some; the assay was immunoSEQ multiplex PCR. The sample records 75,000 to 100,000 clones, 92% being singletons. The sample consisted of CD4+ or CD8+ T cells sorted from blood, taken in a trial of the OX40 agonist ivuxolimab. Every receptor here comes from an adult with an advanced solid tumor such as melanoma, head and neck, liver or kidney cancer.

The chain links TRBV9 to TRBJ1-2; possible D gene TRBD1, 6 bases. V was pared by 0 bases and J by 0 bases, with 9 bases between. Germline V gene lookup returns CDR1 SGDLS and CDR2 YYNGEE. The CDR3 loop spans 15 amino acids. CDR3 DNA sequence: TGTGCCAGCAGCGTAGTCAGGGGTCCTAACTATGGCTACACCTTC. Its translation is CASSVVRGPNYGYTF.

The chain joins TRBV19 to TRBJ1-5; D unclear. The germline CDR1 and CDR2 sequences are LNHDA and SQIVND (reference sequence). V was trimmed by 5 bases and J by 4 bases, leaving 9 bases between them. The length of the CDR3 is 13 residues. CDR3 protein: CASSVGWNQPQHF. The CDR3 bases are TGTGCCAGTAGTGTGGGGTGGAATCAGCCCCAGCATTTT.

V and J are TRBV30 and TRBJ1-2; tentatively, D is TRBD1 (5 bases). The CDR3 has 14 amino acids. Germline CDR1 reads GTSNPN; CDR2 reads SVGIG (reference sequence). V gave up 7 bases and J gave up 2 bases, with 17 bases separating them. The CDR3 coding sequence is TGTGCCTCGTTTTTGTCAGGGTTAAACTATGGCTACACCTTC. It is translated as CASFLSGLNYGYTF. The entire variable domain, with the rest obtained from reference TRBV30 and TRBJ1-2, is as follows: SQTIHQWPATLVQPVGSPLSLECTVEGTSNPNLYWYRQAAGRGLQLLFYSVGIGQISSEVPQNLSASRPQDRQFILSSKKLLLSDSGFYLCASFLSGLNYGYTFGSGTRLTVV.

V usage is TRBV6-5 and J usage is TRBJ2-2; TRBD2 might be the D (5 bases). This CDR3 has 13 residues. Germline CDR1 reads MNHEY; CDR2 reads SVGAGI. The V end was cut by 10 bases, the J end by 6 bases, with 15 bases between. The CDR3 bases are TGTGCCACCGATTCTGAGGGAGCCGGGGAGCTGTTTTTT. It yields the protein CATDSEGAGELFF.

The CDR3 DNA is TGCAGCGTTGGGACAGGGGGCGGCTATGGCTACACCTTC. It yields the protein CSVGTGGGYGYTF. V and J are TRBV29-1 and TRBJ1-2, with 11 bases matching TRBD1. Germline V gene sequence: CDR1 SQVTM, CDR2 ANQGSEA. The J segment lost 4 bases and the V segment lost 4 bases, leaving 2 bases of the junction unmatched. The CDR3 totals 13 residues. The entire variable domain, with the rest obtained from reference TRBV29-1 and TRBJ1-2, is as follows: SAVISQKPSRDICQRGTSLTIQCQVDSQVTMMFWYRQQPGQSLTLIATANQGSEATYESGFVIDKFPISRPNLTFSTLTVSNMSPEDSSIYLCSVGTGGGYGYTFGSGTRLTVV.

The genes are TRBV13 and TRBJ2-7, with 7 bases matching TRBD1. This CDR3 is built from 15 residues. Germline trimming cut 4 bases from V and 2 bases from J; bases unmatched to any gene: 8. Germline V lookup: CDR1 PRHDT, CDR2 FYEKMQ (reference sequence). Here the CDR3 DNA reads TGTGCCAGCAGCTCTTCTTGGGACAGCCCCTACGAGCAGTACTTC. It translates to CASSSSWDSPYEQYF.

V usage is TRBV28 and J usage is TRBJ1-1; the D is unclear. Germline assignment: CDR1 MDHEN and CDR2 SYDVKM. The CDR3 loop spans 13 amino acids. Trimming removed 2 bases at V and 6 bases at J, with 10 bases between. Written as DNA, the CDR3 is TGTGCCAGCAGTTTACCCCGCGGCGCTGAAGCTTTCTTT. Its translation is CASSLPRGAEAFF.

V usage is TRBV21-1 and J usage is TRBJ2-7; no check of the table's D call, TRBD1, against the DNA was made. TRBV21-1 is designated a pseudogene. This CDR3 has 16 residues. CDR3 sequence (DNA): TGTGCCAGCACCCCGACGAGGGACAGGGTTTCCTACGAGCAGTACTTC. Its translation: CASTPTRDRVSYEQYF.

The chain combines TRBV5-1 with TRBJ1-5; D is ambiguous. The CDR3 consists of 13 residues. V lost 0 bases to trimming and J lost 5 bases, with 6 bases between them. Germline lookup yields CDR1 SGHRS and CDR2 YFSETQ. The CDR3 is CASSLAGYQPQHF. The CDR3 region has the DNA TGCGCCAGCAGCTTGGCGGGATATCAGCCCCAGCATTTT.

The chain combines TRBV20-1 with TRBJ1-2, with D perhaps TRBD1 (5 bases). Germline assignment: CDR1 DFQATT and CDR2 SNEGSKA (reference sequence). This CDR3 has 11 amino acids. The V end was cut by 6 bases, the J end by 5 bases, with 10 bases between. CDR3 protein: CSAADIYGYTF. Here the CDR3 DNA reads TGCAGTGCCGCGGACATTTATGGCTACACCTTC.

CDR3 sequence (DNA): TGTGCCAGCAGCCGCGGGCGGGACGCCTACGAGCAGTACTTC. Translated: CASSRGRDAYEQYF. The chain combines TRBV5-4 with TRBJ2-7, with D perhaps TRBD2 (6 bases). The germline CDR1 and CDR2 sequences are SGHNT and YYREEE (reference sequence). The CDR3 has 14 residues. The V end was cut by 4 bases, the J end by 2 bases, with 13 bases between.

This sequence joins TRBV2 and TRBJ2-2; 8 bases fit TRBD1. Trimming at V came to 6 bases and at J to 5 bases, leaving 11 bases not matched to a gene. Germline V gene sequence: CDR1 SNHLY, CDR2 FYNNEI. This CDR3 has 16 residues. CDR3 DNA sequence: TGTGCCAGCAGCCCACGCAGGGGGCGACGAACCGGGGAGCTGTTTTTT. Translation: CASSPRRGRRTGELFF.

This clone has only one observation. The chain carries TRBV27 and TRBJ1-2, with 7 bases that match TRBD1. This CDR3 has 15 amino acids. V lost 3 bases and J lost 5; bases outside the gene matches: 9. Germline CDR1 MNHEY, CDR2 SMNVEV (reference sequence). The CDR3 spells CASSFMSGTAYGYTF. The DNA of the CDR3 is TGTGCCAGCAGTTTCATGTCCGGGACAGCTTATGGCTACACCTTC.

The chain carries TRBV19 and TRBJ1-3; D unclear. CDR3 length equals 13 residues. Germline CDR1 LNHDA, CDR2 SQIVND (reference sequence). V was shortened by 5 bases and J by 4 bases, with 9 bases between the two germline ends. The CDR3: CASSYSSGNTIYF. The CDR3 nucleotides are TGTGCCAGTAGTTATTCAAGCGGAAACACCATATATTTT.

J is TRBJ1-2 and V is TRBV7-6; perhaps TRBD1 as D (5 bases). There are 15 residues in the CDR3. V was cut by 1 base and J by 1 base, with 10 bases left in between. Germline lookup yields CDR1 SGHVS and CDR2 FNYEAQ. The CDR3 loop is CASSLGQGSNYGYTF. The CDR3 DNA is TGTGCCAGCAGCTTAGGGCAGGGAAGTAACTATGGCTACACCTTC. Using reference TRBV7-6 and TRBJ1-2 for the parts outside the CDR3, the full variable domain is GAGVSQSPRYKVTKRGQDVALRCDPISGHVSLYWYRQALGQGPEFLTYFNYEAQQDKSGLPNDRFSAERPEGSISTLTIQRTEQRDSAMYRCASSLGQGSNYGYTFGSGTRLTVV.

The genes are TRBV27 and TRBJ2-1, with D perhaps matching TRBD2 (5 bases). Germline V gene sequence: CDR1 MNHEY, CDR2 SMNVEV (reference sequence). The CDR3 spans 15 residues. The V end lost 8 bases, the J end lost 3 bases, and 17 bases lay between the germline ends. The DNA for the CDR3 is TGTGCCAGCTTGACTCGGCTAGGACTCTACAATGAGCAGTTCTTC. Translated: CASLTRLGLYNEQFF.

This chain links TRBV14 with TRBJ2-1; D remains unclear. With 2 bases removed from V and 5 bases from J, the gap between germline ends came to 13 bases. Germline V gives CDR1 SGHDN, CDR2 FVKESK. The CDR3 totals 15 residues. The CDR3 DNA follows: TGTGCCAGCAGCCAACTCGTAGCTTTCCACAATGAGCAGTTCTTC. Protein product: CASSQLVAFHNEQFF.

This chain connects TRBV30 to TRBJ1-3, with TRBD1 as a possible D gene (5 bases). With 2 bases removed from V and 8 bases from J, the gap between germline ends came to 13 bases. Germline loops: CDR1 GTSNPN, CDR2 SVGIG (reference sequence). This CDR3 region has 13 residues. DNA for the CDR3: TGTGCCTGGAGTTTGACCCGGGGGGACACCATATATTTT. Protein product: CAWSLTRGDTIYF. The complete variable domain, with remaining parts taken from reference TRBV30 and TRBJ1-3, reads SQTIHQWPATLVQPVGSPLSLECTVEGTSNPNLYWYRQAAGRGLQLLFYSVGIGQISSEVPQNLSASRPQDRQFILSSKKLLLSDSGFYLCAWSLTRGDTIYFGEGSWLTVV.

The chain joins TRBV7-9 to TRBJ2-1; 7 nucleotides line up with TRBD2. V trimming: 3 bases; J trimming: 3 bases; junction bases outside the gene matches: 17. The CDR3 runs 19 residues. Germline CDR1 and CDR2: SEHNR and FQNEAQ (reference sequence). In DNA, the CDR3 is TGTGCCAGCAGCTTTGTAGATCCTACGGCGGGGGTACTCTACAATGAGCAGTTCTTC. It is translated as CASSFVDPTAGVLYNEQFF.

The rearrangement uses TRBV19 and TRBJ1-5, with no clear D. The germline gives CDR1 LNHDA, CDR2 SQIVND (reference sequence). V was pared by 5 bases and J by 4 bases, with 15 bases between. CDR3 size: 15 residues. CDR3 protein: CASSLLSLENQPQHF. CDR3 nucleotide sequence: TGTGCCAGTAGTCTACTTAGTCTAGAAAATCAGCCCCAGCATTTT.

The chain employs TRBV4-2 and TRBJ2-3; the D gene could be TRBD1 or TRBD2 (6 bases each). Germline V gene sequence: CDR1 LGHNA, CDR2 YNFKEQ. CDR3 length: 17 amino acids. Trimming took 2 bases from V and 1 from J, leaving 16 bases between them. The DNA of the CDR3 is TGTGCCAGCAGCCAACTTGAGGGGGAGGCGGGCACAGATACGCAGTATTTT. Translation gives CASSQLEGEAGTDTQYF.